Presented here are 30 T cell receptor beta chains from one specimen sequenced in a study of shared clonotypes between healthy human individuals. Naive CD8 cells comprised CD45RO-negative, CCR7-positively selected cells, excluding terminally differentiated effector memory CD45RA+ cells. The protocol was immunoSEQ multiplex PCR, while the TCRdb copy is restricted to in-frame clones and leaves out a portion. This sample has hundreds of thousands of clones, with over 95% found just once. What was sequenced was naive CD8+ T cells sorted from blood. The receptors were sampled from a woman in her 30s in good health.

V gene TRBV7-9 combines with J gene TRBJ2-3; D gene uncertain. CDR3 length: 14 residues. Germline values: CDR1 SEHNR, CDR2 FQNEAQ (reference sequence). V was trimmed by 4 bases and J by 4 bases, leaving 12 bases between them. CDR3 bases: TGTGCCAGCAGCTCCTCAGGCGACCCAGATACGCAGTATTTT. Its translation is CASSSSGDPDTQYF.

The CDR3 is CSVGRPPRGTAVSNQPQHF. The CDR3 bases are TGCAGCGTTGGCCGGCCCCCCCGCGGGACAGCCGTAAGCAATCAGCCCCAGCATTTT. The chain links TRBV29-1 to TRBJ1-5, with TRBD1 matching 7 bases. V was clipped by 4 bases and J by 1 base; unmatched bases: 19. Germline CDR1 reads SQVTM; CDR2 reads ANQGSEA. The CDR3 sequence is 19 residues long.

V and J are TRBV6-1 and TRBJ2-5; D is possibly TRBD2 (6 bases). The length of the CDR3 is 16 residues. Germline lookup yields CDR1 MNHNS and CDR2 SASEGT. Trimming stripped 3 bases from V and 5 bases from J, with 19 bases between. Here the CDR3 DNA reads TGTGCCAGCAGTGAGAGGGGAGGCCTCGGGGCGGAGACCCAGTACTTC. It translates to CASSERGGLGAETQYF.

This chain uses TRBV9 with TRBJ1-2; 7 bases align to TRBD1. The CDR3 extends over 16 amino acids. Germline assignment: CDR1 SGDLS and CDR2 YYNGEE. V shed 4 bases, J shed 5 bases, and the junction held 14 bases outside the gene matches. The CDR3 loop is CASSIPRDSPRYGYTF. The CDR3 bases are TGTGCCAGCAGCATTCCCCGGGACAGCCCCCGGTATGGCTACACCTTC.

This clone appeared once. This chain joins TRBV28 and TRBJ1-5, with 7 nucleotides matching TRBD1. The V gene end was trimmed by 2 bases and the J gene end by 4 bases; junction bases not matched to a gene: 8. Germline V CDR1 and CDR2: MDHEN, SYDVKM. There are 16 residues in the CDR3. The CDR3 DNA reads TGTGCCAGCAGTTTAAGGTACAGGGGTCGAAATCAGCCCCAGCATTTT. Its protein is CASSLRYRGRNQPQHF. The full variable domain, rest sourced from reference TRBV28 and TRBJ1-5, is DVKVTQSSRYLVKRTGEKVFLECVQDMDHENMFWYRQDPGLGLRLIYFSYDVKMKEKGDIPEGYSVSREKKERFSLILESASTNQTSMYLCASSLRYRGRNQPQHFGDGTRLSIL.

The rearrangement joins TRBV9 to TRBJ1-1; possible D gene TRBD1, 5 bases. Per the germline V gene, CDR1 is SGDLS and CDR2 is YYNGEE. The CDR3 has 15 amino acids. Trimming removed 4 bases at V and 7 bases at J, with 20 bases between. CDR3 bases: TGTGCCAGCAGCCTAAACCAGGGAGAAATGTTTGAAGCTTTCTTT. Protein sequence: CASSLNQGEMFEAFF.

The chain combines TRBV27 with TRBJ2-1; unclear D gene. The CDR3 runs to 14 residues. CDR1 is MNHEY, CDR2 SMNVEV, per germline (reference sequence). V lost 5 bases and J 1 base, leaving 9 bases between the germline ends. The CDR3: CASSPSSSYNEQFF. The CDR3 DNA sequence: TGTGCCAGCAGTCCGTCCAGTTCCTACAATGAGCAGTTCTTC.

The gene calls are TRBV6-6 and TRBJ2-7; tentatively, D is TRBD1 (6 bases). There are 13 residues in the CDR3. Trimming shortened V by 0 bases and J by 5 bases, and 8 bases separated the two germline ends. Looked up from germline, CDR1 is MNHNY and CDR2 is SVGAGI (reference sequence). Written as DNA, the CDR3 is TGTGCCAGCAGTTACTCGAGGGGGAACGAGCAGTACTTC. This codes for CASSYSRGNEQYF.

This clone was picked up one time. The chain uses TRBV5-6 and TRBJ2-5; 10 bases are shared with TRBD2. The J call is doubtful: the DNA matches TRBJ2-7 better. CDR1 is SGHDT, CDR2 YYEEEE, per germline. This CDR3 has 15 amino acids. As DNA, the CDR3 is TGTGCCAGCAGCTTGTACAGCGGGAGGGCACACGAGCAGTACTTC. Translating it yields CASSLYSGRAHEQYF.

This clone was seen only once. This chain uses TRBV13 with TRBJ1-1; D not resolved. Germline lookup yields CDR1 PRHDT and CDR2 FYEKMQ (reference sequence). V lost 5 bases to trimming and J lost 2 bases, with 21 bases between them. The CDR3 runs 17 residues. CDR3 sequence (DNA): TGTGCCAGCAGCCCGATAGGCCCAGCGGGCTCAAACACTGAAGCTTTCTTT. Its protein is CASSPIGPAGSNTEAFF.

The rearrangement joins TRBV5-6 to TRBJ2-7; 8 bases match TRBD2. J gave up 6 bases and V 6 bases, and 8 bases lay outside the gene matches. Germline V CDR1 and CDR2: SGHDT, YYEEEE. The CDR3 sequence is 13 residues long. The CDR3 is CASNSGSSSEQYF. The CDR3 coding sequence is TGTGCCAGCAACAGCGGGAGTAGTAGCGAGCAGTACTTC.

The CDR3 loop is CASSVGASGASPYEQYF. DNA of the CDR3: TGTGCCAGCAGCGTAGGAGCGAGCGGGGCATCTCCCTACGAGCAGTACTTC. This sequence joins TRBV9 and TRBJ2-7; 7 bases map to TRBD2. V was clipped by 0 bases and J by 2 bases; unmatched bases: 11. This CDR3 spans 17 amino acids. CDR1 and CDR2 from the germline V gene are SGDLS and YYNGEE.

The chain employs TRBV6-5 and TRBJ2-7, with D tentatively TRBD2 (6 bases). Trimming took off 6 bases at V and 3 bases at J, with 9 bases between the two ends. Germline CDR1 MNHEY, CDR2 SVGAGI. CDR3 length: 12 residues. The CDR3 loop is CASREGGYEQYF. For the CDR3, the DNA is TGTGCCAGCAGGGAGGGTGGCTACGAGCAGTACTTC.

The rearrangement joins TRBV19 to TRBJ2-7; D could derive from TRBD1 or TRBD2 (5 bases each). The CDR3 runs 15 residues. The germline V gene encodes CDR1 LNHDA and CDR2 SQIVND (reference sequence). V lost 3 bases and J lost 1, with 13 bases in between. The CDR3 loop is CASSILEGTSYEQYF. In DNA form, the CDR3 reads TGTGCCAGTAGTATCTTGGAAGGGACGTCCTACGAGCAGTACTTC.

This chain uses TRBV5-1 with TRBJ1-1; 8 nucleotides match TRBD1. CDR1 is SGHRS and CDR2 is YFSETQ in the germline V gene. V lost 2 bases, J lost 3 bases, and 6 bases stayed unmatched. This CDR3 spans 15 amino acids. The CDR3 DNA sequence: TGCGCCAGCAGCTTCTTCGGACAGGGCGACACTGAAGCTTTCTTT. The encoded protein is CASSFFGQGDTEAFF.

The J gene is TRBJ2-7, the V gene TRBV6-6; 7 nucleotides align to TRBD2. CDR3 size: 13 residues. Germline V gene sequence: CDR1 MNHNY, CDR2 SVGAGI (reference sequence). V lost 8 bases to trimming and J lost 4 bases; unmatched junction nucleotides: 8. CDR3 region: CASSALAEYEQYF. In DNA form, the CDR3 reads TGTGCCAGCTCGGCTCTAGCGGAATACGAGCAGTACTTC.

The V gene is TRBV27, the J gene TRBJ2-7; 8 nucleotides align to TRBD1. The CDR3 extends over 15 amino acids. V was pared by 6 bases and J by 1 base, with 8 bases of the junction left unmatched. From germline, CDR1 is MNHEY and CDR2 SMNVEV (reference sequence). The CDR3 sequence: CASRADRGDSYEQYF. The CDR3 bases are TGTGCCAGCAGAGCTGACAGGGGAGATTCCTACGAGCAGTACTTC.

The chain uses TRBV13 and TRBJ1-2; no clear D. V was shortened by 5 bases and J by 1 base, with 11 bases between the two germline ends. This CDR3 is 14 amino acids long. Germline V gene data show CDR1 as PRHDT and CDR2 as FYEKMQ (reference sequence). CDR3 protein: CASSSGRVNYGYTF. The CDR3 nucleotides are TGTGCCAGCAGCAGCGGACGGGTTAACTATGGCTACACCTTC. Complete variable domain (other parts from reference TRBV13 and TRBJ1-2): AAGVIQSPRHLIKEKRETATLKCYPIPRHDTVYWYQQGPGQDPQFLISFYEKMQSDKGSIPDRFSAQQFSDYHSELNMSSLELGDSALYFCASSSGRVNYGYTFGSGTRLTVV.

The V gene is TRBV27, the J gene TRBJ2-6; no firm D call. This CDR3 spans 13 amino acids. Germline CDR1 is MNHEY and CDR2 is SMNVEV (reference sequence). V gave up 8 bases and J gave up 1 base, with 6 bases separating them. This CDR3 is CASGISGANVLTF. The CDR3 nucleotides are TGTGCCAGCGGTATATCTGGGGCCAACGTCCTGACTTTC.

The chain is built from TRBV7-8 and TRBJ1-5; the D gene is possibly TRBD1 (5 bases). Germline CDR1 SGHVS, CDR2 FQNEAQ. There are 15 residues in the CDR3. Trimming took off 1 base at V and 6 bases at J, with 13 bases between the two ends. CDR3 amino acids: CASSLGDGAFQPQHF. In DNA form, the CDR3 reads TGTGCCAGCAGCTTAGGGGACGGCGCTTTTCAGCCCCAGCATTTT. The entire variable domain, with the rest obtained from reference TRBV7-8 and TRBJ1-5, is as follows: GAGVSQSPRYKVAKRGQDVALRCDPISGHVSLFWYQQALGQGPEFLTYFQNEAQLDKSGLPSDRFFAERPEGSVSTLKIQRTQQEDSAVYLCASSLGDGAFQPQHFGDGTRLSIL.

This chain's CDR3 is CASSLEGEKLFF. DNA of the CDR3: TGTGCCAGCAGCTTAGAGGGTGAAAAACTGTTTTTT. This chain links TRBV7-2 with TRBJ1-4; D gene ambiguous. The CDR3 is 12 residues long. Germline V gene data show CDR1 as SGHTA and CDR2 as FQGNSA. Trimming took off 1 base at V and 7 bases at J, with 4 bases between the two ends.

V is TRBV7-9 and J is TRBJ2-3; 13 bases align to TRBD2. The junction had 2 bases not matched to a gene; V was cut back by 5 bases and J by 6 bases. The CDR3 spans 14 residues. The germline V gene has CDR1 SEHNR and CDR2 FQNEAQ (reference sequence). In nucleotides, the CDR3 is TGTGCCAGCAGCCAGACTAGCGGGAGGGATACGCAGTATTTT. This translates into CASSQTSGRDTQYF.

This sequence joins TRBV27 and TRBJ1-2; D is unresolved. Trimming removed 0 bases at V and 4 bases at J, with 15 bases between. This CDR3 is built from 16 residues. Germline V gene data show CDR1 as MNHEY and CDR2 as SMNVEV (reference sequence). CDR3 in DNA: TGTGCCAGCAGTTTATCCCCAAAGGTCAGTTCCTATGGCTACACCTTC. This gives the protein CASSLSPKVSSYGYTF.

The chain couples TRBV6-5 to TRBJ2-7, with 8 bases aligning to TRBD2. The germline V gene encodes CDR1 MNHEY and CDR2 SVGAGI. The CDR3 has 14 amino acids. The V gene end was trimmed by 2 bases and the J gene end by 4 bases; junction bases not matched to a gene: 4. The CDR3 spells CASSYSGGVYEQYF. CDR3 in DNA: TGTGCCAGCAGTTACAGCGGGGGCGTATACGAGCAGTACTTC.

The CDR3 sequence is CASSPRTGLSGNTIYF. CDR3 coding DNA: TGTGCCAGTAGTCCCCGGACAGGCCTCTCTGGAAACACCATATATTTT. V is TRBV19 and J is TRBJ1-3; 7 nucleotides align to TRBD1. With V trimmed by 5 bases and J by 0 bases, 7 bases remained unmatched. Germline CDR1 reads LNHDA; CDR2 reads SQIVND (reference sequence). The CDR3 is 16 residues long. The full variable domain, completed using reference TRBV19 and TRBJ1-3, is DGGITQSPKYLFRKEGQNVTLSCEQNLNHDAMYWYRQDPGQGLRLIYYSQIVNDFQKGDIAEGYSVSREKKESFPLTVTSAQKNPTAFYLCASSPRTGLSGNTIYFGEGSWLTVV.

The V call is TRBV2, the J call TRBJ1-1; no clear D gene. This CDR3 has 12 amino acids. The V end lost 3 bases, the J end lost 7 bases, and 9 bases lay between the germline ends. Germline V gene data show CDR1 as SNHLY and CDR2 as FYNNEI. CDR3 DNA: TGTGCCAGCAGTGATGTCCGGGGTGAAGCTTTCTTT. Translating it yields CASSDVRGEAFF. Based on the CDR3 plus reference TRBV2 and TRBJ1-1, the full variable domain is EPEVTQTPSHQVTQMGQEVILRCVPISNHLYFYWYRQILGQKVEFLVSFYNNEISEKSEIFDDQFSVERPDGSNFTLKIRSTKLEDSAMYFCASSDVRGEAFFGQGTRLTVV.

This chain joins TRBV19 and TRBJ2-3, with unresolved D. The CDR3 has 13 residues. Per germline, CDR1 LNHDA and CDR2 SQIVND (reference sequence). The V and J ends lost 1 base and 1 base respectively, with 3 bases between them. The DNA for the CDR3 is TGTGCCAGTAGTATAGCCCGCACAGATACGCAGTATTTT. It specifies CASSIARTDTQYF.

This chain joins TRBV5-1 and TRBJ1-1; D uncertain. CDR1 and CDR2 (germline): SGHRS, YFSETQ. This CDR3 contains 15 residues. The ends were cut back, 1 base at V and 1 base at J, with 11 bases in the middle. For the CDR3, the DNA is TGCGCCAGCAGCTTGACGGAGAGACCGAACACTGAAGCTTTCTTT. Amino acid sequence: CASSLTERPNTEAFF.

The sample holds one count of this clone. V gene TRBV7-9 combines with J gene TRBJ2-5; tentatively, D is TRBD1 or TRBD2 (5 bases each). V lost 4 bases and J lost 2, with 11 bases in between. The germline gives CDR1 SEHNR, CDR2 FQNEAQ (reference sequence). The CDR3 loop spans 14 amino acids. CDR3 bases: TGTGCCAGCAGCTCCTGGGACGGACAAGAGACCCAGTACTTC. Translating gives CASSSWDGQETQYF.

The CDR3 bases are TGTGCCAGCAGTGGACGGACCAGTCTGGTCGGGACCCAGTACTTC. The encoded protein is CASSGRTSLVGTQYF. The chain employs TRBV6-1 and TRBJ2-5; no firm D call. CDR3 length: 15 amino acids. Germline CDR1 is MNHNS and CDR2 is SASEGT. The V and J ends lost 4 bases and 7 bases respectively, with 19 bases between them.